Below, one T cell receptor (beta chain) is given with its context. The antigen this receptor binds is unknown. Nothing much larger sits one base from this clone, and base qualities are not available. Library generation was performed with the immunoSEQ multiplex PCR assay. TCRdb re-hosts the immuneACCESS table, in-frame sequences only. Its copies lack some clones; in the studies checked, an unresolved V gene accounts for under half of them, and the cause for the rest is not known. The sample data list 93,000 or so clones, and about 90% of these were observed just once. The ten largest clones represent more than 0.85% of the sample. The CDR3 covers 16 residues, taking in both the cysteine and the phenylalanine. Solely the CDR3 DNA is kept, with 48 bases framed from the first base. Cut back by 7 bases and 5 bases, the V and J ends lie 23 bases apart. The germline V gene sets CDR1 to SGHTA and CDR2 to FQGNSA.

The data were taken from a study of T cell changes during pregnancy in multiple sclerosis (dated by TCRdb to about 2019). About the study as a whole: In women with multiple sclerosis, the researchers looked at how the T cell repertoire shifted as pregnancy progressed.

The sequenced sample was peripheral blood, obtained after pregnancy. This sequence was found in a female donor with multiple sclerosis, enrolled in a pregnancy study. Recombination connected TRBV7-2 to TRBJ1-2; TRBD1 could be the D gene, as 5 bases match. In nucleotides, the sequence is TGTGCCAGCAACTCACCCACCGGTGGGACTGCTTATGGCTACACCTTC. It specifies CASNSPTGGTAYGYTF.